This T cell receptor (beta chain) derives from a study of T-cell memory formation after mild COVID-19. Study-level information: TCR clustering was largely donor specific. The study, taken as a whole, reports: Day 15 to 85 contractors were CD4/CD8 balanced; later expanders leaned CD4+.

This CDR3 is 14 amino acids long. V was shortened by 10 bases and J by 5 bases, with 21 bases between the two germline ends. TCRdb used MiXCR to reprocess the 5' RACE reads, holding one entry per CDR3 protein. This table holds about 500,000 distinct CDR3 sequences, about a fifth found once. Comment on this clonotype: Its target is unknown.

The sample consisted of PBMCs or a T cell subset sorted from them (not recorded which). The sequence derives from an adult woman who had mild COVID-19 (a few samples of this study predate the infection). Cell type and time point are not known. The chain joins TRBV12-3 or TRBV12-4 to TRBJ2-7, with D maybe TRBD2 (5 bases). CDR3 bases: TGTGCCACCACGCGAGGGTTAGGAGGCGACGAGCAGTACTTC. It codes for CATTRGLGGDEQYF.